Presented here are 13 T cell receptor beta chains from one specimen sequenced in a study of breast tumors, draining lymph nodes, adjacent tissues (dated by TCRdb to the mid-2010s). Lymph node samples were obtained from the axillary draining lymph nodes of breast cancer patients. Libraries were constructed by multiplex PCR. Instrument used: Illumina HiSeq 2000. In-frame beta chains were kept once TCRdb had trimmed the public reads at Q25 with fastp and called clones with MiXCR. Rows are combined by CDR3 protein, so each entry shows the most common genes and DNA. The sample table records around 140,000 distinct CDR3 sequences; around 22% of these occur just once. The ten largest clones capture just over 2.5% of the sample. Material: axillary lymph node tissue. These receptors were obtained from a female donor with breast cancer. Some clones in this sample may be carry-over from other donors' samples.

This clonotype was recorded many times. V is TRBV5-4 and J is TRBJ2-7, with TRBD2 identical over 14 bases. The CDR3 runs 16 residues. Germline lookup yields CDR1 SGHNT and CDR2 YYREEE (reference sequence). V gave up 0 bases and J gave up 5 bases; unmatched junction bases: 4. The CDR3 spells CASSLGLAGGQHEQYF. As DNA, the CDR3 is TGTGCCAGCAGCTTGGGACTAGCGGGAGGGCAACACGAGCAGTACTTC.

Ten or more counts support this clonotype. V and J are TRBV11-3 and TRBJ2-7, with D perhaps TRBD1 or TRBD2 (5 bases each). The CDR3 covers 15 residues. Looked up from germline, CDR1 is SGHNT and CDR2 is YENEEA. Trimming shortened V by 5 bases and J by 4 bases, and 18 bases separated the two germline ends. The chain's CDR3 is CASSPAAWGPYEQYF. The CDR3 nucleotides are TGTGCCAGCAGCCCCGCTGCGTGGGGACCGTACGAGCAGTACTTC.

This clonotype has ten or more counts. The V gene is TRBV20-1, the J gene TRBJ2-3; 9 positions agree with TRBD2. V lost 1 base and J lost 4; bases outside the gene matches: 6. The CDR3 has 15 amino acids. Germline V CDR1 and CDR2: DFQATT, SNEGSKA (reference sequence). CDR3 bases: TGCAGTGCTAGAGGCGCTAGCGGGAACCCAGATACGCAGTATTTT. It yields the protein CSARGASGNPDTQYF.

In this sample, this clonotype turned up once. A much larger clonotype is one base distant, so this may be a read error. The gene calls are TRBV6-1 and TRBJ2-7; D is uncertain. Trimming removed 4 bases at V and 10 bases at J, with 17 bases between. Germline CDR1 and CDR2: MNHNS and SASEGT. CDR3 length: 13 amino acids. The CDR3 bases are TGTGCCAGCAGTGCGGTTTTTAGGTGGGATCAGTACTTC. Amino acid sequence: CASSAVFRWDQYF.

This clonotype was picked up many times. V and J are TRBV2 and TRBJ2-1; the D gene is possibly TRBD2 (5 bases). This CDR3 comprises 13 residues. CDR1 is SNHLY, CDR2 FYNNEI, per germline. V lost 5 bases, J lost 5 bases, and 10 bases lay in between. In DNA, the CDR3 is TGTGCCAGCAGTCATAGCGAGAACAATGAGCAGTTCTTC. This gives the protein CASSHSENNEQFF.

This clonotype was seen many times. This rearrangement joins TRBV10-1 to TRBJ2-7, with 8 bases matching TRBD1. Unmatched junction bases numbered 10, after V lost 3 bases and J lost 0 bases. The CDR3 covers 17 residues. Per the germline V gene, CDR1 is WNHNN and CDR2 is SYGVQD (reference sequence). In DNA, the CDR3 is TGCGCCAGCAGTGAACTCCATCCGGGACAGGACTCCTACGAGCAGTACTTC. It translates to CASSELHPGQDSYEQYF.

This clonotype has a count of ten or more. The CDR3 DNA reads TGTGCCAGCAGCTTGATTCGGGCTAGCGGTGACTACGAGCAGTACTTC. Translated, it gives CASSLIRASGDYEQYF. The genes are TRBV11-2 and TRBJ2-7, with TRBD2 matching over 7 bases. The CDR3 is 16 amino acids. Germline assignment: CDR1 SGHAT and CDR2 FQNNGV. Germline trimming cut 3 bases from V and 3 bases from J; bases unmatched to any gene: 11.

This clonotype was found many times. This sequence joins TRBV29-1 and TRBJ1-4; D call uncertain. The V end lost 4 bases, the J end lost 0 bases, and 6 bases lay between the germline ends. The CDR3 consists of 13 residues. Germline lookup yields CDR1 SQVTM and CDR2 ANQGSEA. The CDR3 region has the DNA TGCAGCGTTGCAAGGGCAACTAATGAAAAACTGTTTTTT. Encoded protein: CSVARATNEKLFF.

This clonotype was counted ten times or more. The chain has TRBV27 and TRBJ1-2; tentative D call: TRBD1 (5 bases). The CDR3 has 13 amino acids. Trimming pared 5 bases from V and 8 bases from J, leaving 15 bases between. Germline assignment: CDR1 MNHEY and CDR2 SMNVEV (reference sequence). CDR3 nucleotides: TGTGCCAGCAGTCCAGGGACGTCTCAAGGCTACACCTTC. It translates to CASSPGTSQGYTF.

This clonotype showed up many times. V is TRBV7-9 and J is TRBJ2-2, with D perhaps matching TRBD1 or TRBD2 (5 bases each). V was pared by 5 bases and J by 4 bases, with 8 bases between. Germline values: CDR1 SEHNR, CDR2 FQNEAQ (reference sequence). This CDR3 is 13 amino acids long. The CDR3 region has the DNA TGTGCCAGCAGCGGGGGATTCACCGGGGAGCTGTTTTTT. Its protein is CASSGGFTGELFF.

This clonotype has at least ten counts. The chain carries TRBV24-1 and TRBJ2-1; 12 nucleotides line up with TRBD1. Germline V CDR1 and CDR2: KGHDR, SFDVKD. This CDR3 is 15 amino acids long. V trimming: 8 bases; J trimming: 5 bases; junction bases outside the gene matches: 6. The CDR3 nucleotides read TGTGCCACCAATGGATGGGACAGGGGGCACAATGAGCAGTTCTTC. Amino acids: CATNGWDRGHNEQFF.

The rearrangement joins TRBV7-3 to TRBJ2-2; TRBD2 matches at 11 bases. J was trimmed by 8 bases and V by 5 bases; bases with no gene match: 4. The CDR3 is made up of 14 amino acids. Germline V gene sequence: CDR1 SGHTA, CDR2 FQGTGA. For the CDR3, the DNA is TGTGCCAGCAGCCATCTAGCGGGAGGTGGGGAGCTGTTTTTT. It specifies CASSHLAGGGELFF.

With respect to this clonotype: Being one base from a much bigger clone, this may be a read error. The chain carries TRBV5-1 and TRBJ2-1; TRBD2 aligns across 8 bases. Trimming at V came to 2 bases and at J to 12 bases, leaving 13 bases not matched to a gene. CDR1 is SGHRS and CDR2 is YFSETQ in the germline V gene. This CDR3 has 15 residues. The CDR3 region has the DNA TGCGCCAGCAGCTTAACTGGACTAGCTGGGAACGGGCAGTTCTTC. Its translation: CASSLTGLAGNGQFF.